This T cell receptor beta chain was retrieved from a study of T cell responses to AZD1222 COVID-19 vaccine. Germline CDR1 reads SEHNR; CDR2 reads FQNEAQ (reference sequence). The V gene lost 3 bases and the J gene lost 0 bases, with 9 bases spanning the gap. The CDR3 sequence is 15 residues long. In its sample, this clone was seen once. Produced via immunoSEQ multiplex PCR; TCRdb's table is partial and in-frame only. The sample yields roughly 150,000 clones, approximately 90% seen once. Sequencing used peripheral blood, obtained 28 days after the second AZD1222 dose. This chain links TRBV7-9 with TRBJ1-3; unclear D gene. The sequence was obtained from an adult who received the AZD1222 COVID-19 vaccine. In DNA, the CDR3 is TGTGCCAGCAGCTTCACAGTAAGCTCTGGAAACACCATATATTTT. Translating gives CASSFTVSSGNTIYF.